The 18 T cell receptor beta chains presented below share a single source sample, sequenced in a study of T cells in Graves' hyperthyroidism and ophthalmopathy. RNA transcripts yielded amplified TCR beta CDR3 regions. The primer set for the first-round RT-PCR of the TCR CDR3 was HTBI. TCRdb independently ran MiXCR on the multiplex PCR reads; one entry per CDR3 protein. Of fewer than 300,000 distinct CDR3 sequences in the sample, about 15% were seen once. The sequenced sample consisted of blood. These receptors came from a woman aged 45-60 years with Graves' hyperthyroidism that later progressed to Graves' ophthalmopathy.

This clonotype was counted ten times or more. The chain uses TRBV7-2 and TRBJ2-2; tentative D call: TRBD2 (5 bases). V was shortened by 6 bases and J by 7 bases, with 9 bases between the two germline ends. The CDR3 loop spans 12 amino acids. CDR1 is SGHTA, CDR2 FQGNSA, per germline. CDR3 region: CASSQRLGELFF. In DNA, the CDR3 is TGTGCCAGCAGTCAGCGGCTCGGGGAGCTGTTTTTT.

The chain joins TRBV7-2 to TRBJ2-1; 13 nucleotides align to TRBD2. Germline CDR1 and CDR2: SGHTA and FQGNSA. The V gene end was trimmed by 2 bases and the J gene end by 10 bases; junction bases not matched to a gene: 2. The CDR3 runs 14 residues. CDR3 nucleotide sequence: TGTGCCAGCAGCTTAACTAGCGGGGGGGGGGAGCAGTTCTTC. As protein: CASSLTSGGGEQFF. The complete variable domain, with remaining parts taken from reference TRBV7-2 and TRBJ2-1, reads GAGVSQSPSNKVTEKGKDVELRCDPISGHTALYWYRQSLGQGLEFLIYFQGNSAPDKSGLPSDRFSAERTGGSVSTLTIQRTQQEDSAVYLCASSLTSGGGEQFFGPGTRLTVL.

The sample holds many counts of this clonotype. The chain links TRBV2 to TRBJ2-7; 8 bases map to TRBD2. The CDR3 is made up of 15 amino acids. Per the germline V gene, CDR1 is SNHLY and CDR2 is FYNNEI. Trimming took 3 bases from V and 4 from J; bases not matched to a gene: 8. The CDR3 here is CASSEDSGKAYEQYF. DNA of the CDR3: TGTGCCAGCAGTGAGGATAGCGGGAAGGCTTACGAGCAGTACTTC.

The sample holds many counts of this clonotype. CDR3 in amino acids: CASSVGLAEPYEQYF. Here the CDR3 DNA reads TGTGCCAGCAGTGTGGGGCTAGCGGAACCCTACGAGCAGTACTTC. The chain joins TRBV2 to TRBJ2-7, with 7 nucleotides matching TRBD2. This CDR3 comprises 15 residues. Germline V gene sequence: CDR1 SNHLY, CDR2 FYNNEI. J gave up 2 bases and V 4 bases, and 8 bases lay outside the gene matches.

This clonotype has ten or more counts. The chain's CDR3 is CASSAPGGSSYEQYF. CDR3 DNA: TGTGCCAGCAGTGCACCCGGGGGAAGCTCCTACGAGCAGTACTTC. The chain is built from TRBV28 and TRBJ2-7; D may be TRBD2 (6 bases). With 5 bases removed from V and 0 bases from J, the gap between germline ends came to 14 bases. CDR1 and CDR2 (germline): MDHEN, SYDVKM. The CDR3 length is 15 residues.

As regards this clonotype: This may be a read error: a much more frequent sequence differs by one nucleotide. The CDR3 nucleotides read TGTGCCAGCCAGTTCCCGGGGGACAGGGGAAGCTATGGCTACACCTTC. Translated, it gives CASQFPGDRGSYGYTF. The rearrangement joins TRBV12-3 or TRBV12-4 to TRBJ1-2; TRBD1 matches at 10 bases. Losses at the gene ends were 8 bases for V and 4 bases for J; bases not matched to a gene: 13. This CDR3 region has 16 residues.

Of note for this clonotype: A read error may be the cause here, since a much bigger clone is one base away. The chain has TRBV19 and TRBJ1-1; D call uncertain. V was pared by 5 bases and J by 5 bases, with 15 bases between. The CDR3 has 14 residues. Germline values: CDR1 LNHDA, CDR2 SQIVND (reference sequence). The CDR3 DNA follows: TGTGCCAGTAGTTTAGCGGAAGGTGCGACTGAAGCTTTCTTT. Translation: CASSLAEGATEAFF.

In its sample, this clonotype was seen many times. This chain uses TRBV20-1 with TRBJ2-3, with 9 bases aligning to TRBD2. CDR1 and CDR2 (germline): DFQATT, SNEGSKA (reference sequence). There are 16 residues in the CDR3. The ends lost 6 bases at V and 6 bases at J; junction bases unmatched: 16. As DNA, the CDR3 is TGCAGTGCCAGAAGTAGCGGGAGCACTCGTTGGGATACGCAGTATTTT. Protein product: CSARSSGSTRWDTQYF.

This clonotype turned up a few times. CDR3 in DNA: TGTGCCAGCAGCGTACTAGCGGGACCCAACAATGAGCAGTTCTTC. It codes for CASSVLAGPNNEQFF. This sequence joins TRBV9 and TRBJ2-1, with 9 bases lining up with TRBD2. This CDR3 has 15 amino acids. Germline CDR1 is SGDLS and CDR2 is YYNGEE. The ends lost 1 base at V and 5 bases at J; junction bases unmatched: 4.

This clonotype was recorded a few times. The chain uses TRBV19 and TRBJ1-1, with 9 bases that match TRBD1. The CDR3 contains 16 residues. Looked up from germline, CDR1 is LNHDA and CDR2 is SQIVND (reference sequence). The J segment lost 0 bases and the V segment lost 2 bases, leaving 4 bases of the junction unmatched. The DNA for the CDR3 is TGTGCCAGTAGTATACGGACAGGGGTATTGAACACTGAAGCTTTCTTT. Protein sequence: CASSIRTGVLNTEAFF.

This clonotype was seen repeatedly, ten times or more. The gene calls are TRBV2 and TRBJ2-1, with D perhaps matching TRBD2 (5 bases). Trimming took off 0 bases at V and 11 bases at J, with 8 bases between the two ends. Germline CDR1 and CDR2: SNHLY and FYNNEI. This CDR3 has 12 amino acids. CDR3 nucleotides: TGTGCCAGCAGTGAAGCGAGGGAAAAGCAGTTCTTC. It encodes CASSEAREKQFF.

This clonotype was observed at least ten times. This chain connects TRBV7-3 to TRBJ2-5, with 7 bases lining up with TRBD1. V dropped 6 bases and J dropped 2; count of bases not matched to a gene: 9. The germline V gene has CDR1 SGHTA and CDR2 FQGTGA. The CDR3 has 15 amino acids. The CDR3 bases are TGTGCCAGCAGTCGCACAGGGGCCGTACAAGAGACCCAGTACTTC. Its translation is CASSRTGAVQETQYF.

In this sample, this clonotype turned up many times. The J gene is TRBJ1-5, the V gene TRBV29-1; possibly TRBD1 for D (5 bases). The V end was cut by 4 bases, the J end by 5 bases, with 12 bases between. Germline V gene data show CDR1 as SQVTM and CDR2 as ANQGSEA. The CDR3 loop spans 13 amino acids. The CDR3 DNA sequence: TGCAGCGTTGCCGGGACGGCGGATCAGCCCCAGCATTTT. Translation gives CSVAGTADQPQHF.

This clonotype came up many times. V and J are TRBV2 and TRBJ2-1; TRBD2 matches 10 bases. The CDR3 covers 15 residues. Germline V gene data show CDR1 as SNHLY and CDR2 as FYNNEI. V trimming: 1 base; J trimming: 6 bases; junction bases outside the gene matches: 3. The CDR3 sequence: CASSEEAGGFNEQFF. In DNA, the CDR3 is TGTGCCAGCAGTGAAGAAGCGGGAGGGTTCAATGAGCAGTTCTTC.

This clonotype was seen repeatedly, ten times or more. V usage is TRBV12-5 and J usage is TRBJ2-1; D may be TRBD2 (6 bases). V lost 0 bases and J 4 bases, leaving 10 bases between the germline ends. CDR1 is LGHNT, CDR2 FRNRAP, per germline. This CDR3 comprises 15 residues. The CDR3: CASGLVSGTYNEQFF. CDR3 DNA sequence: TGTGCTAGTGGTTTGGTCTCTGGGACTTACAATGAGCAGTTCTTC.

This clonotype was observed many times. This chain joins TRBV30 and TRBJ1-4, with TRBD1 matching over 7 bases. The CDR3 runs to 14 residues. V trimming: 4 bases; J trimming: 5 bases; junction bases outside the gene matches: 7. Germline V lookup: CDR1 GTSNPN, CDR2 SVGIG (reference sequence). The CDR3 loop is CAWTMTGPNEKLFF. CDR3 DNA: TGTGCCTGGACCATGACAGGGCCCAATGAAAAACTGTTTTTT.

Many counts were recorded for this clonotype. The chain has TRBV28 and TRBJ2-5; D is possibly TRBD2 (5 bases). The CDR3 runs to 13 residues. Germline assignment: CDR1 MDHEN and CDR2 SYDVKM. Trimming pared 7 bases from V and 4 bases from J, leaving 13 bases between. CDR3 DNA: TGTGCCAGCAAGACACCGGGGATAGAGACCCAGTACTTC. This sequence encodes CASKTPGIETQYF.

This clonotype was seen a few times. V is TRBV6-6 and J is TRBJ2-5, with TRBD2 matching 10 bases. With 0 bases clipped from V and 2 bases from J, the junction kept 6 bases outside the gene matches. This CDR3 spans 17 amino acids. Germline V gene lookup returns CDR1 MNHNY and CDR2 SVGAGI (reference sequence). The CDR3 DNA is TGTGCCAGCAGTTACTCGAGAGCGGGAGGGCCACAAGAGACCCAGTACTTC. Its translation is CASSYSRAGGPQETQYF.